This note documents a single T cell receptor (beta chain) sequence. Antigen: not known. The CDR3 is 16 residues long. Germline V gene sequence: CDR1 SGHRS, CDR2 YFSETQ. The ends were cut back, 0 bases at V and 0 bases at J, with 7 bases in the middle. This sample was included in a study of cytomegalovirus exposure and HLA in healthy donors. Whole-study results and caveats: One variant, a missense change in DCLRE1C, was linked in a later analysis to TCR beta V- and J-gene trimming.

The primer mix had 60 Vbeta and 13 Jbeta primers. Repertoires were generated with immunoSEQ multiplex PCR, while TCRdb's copy carries only in-frame clones and drops some. Of about 59,000 clones listed, roughly 77% are singletons. The sequence was collected from a man between 25 and 39 years old in good health and CMV-seropositive. The rearrangement uses TRBV5-1 and TRBJ2-6; no reliable D call. Specimen: PBMCs. The CDR3 DNA reads as TGCGCCAGCAGCTTGGATACGGGCTCTGGGGCCAACGTCCTGACTTTC. Protein sequence: CASSLDTGSGANVLTF.